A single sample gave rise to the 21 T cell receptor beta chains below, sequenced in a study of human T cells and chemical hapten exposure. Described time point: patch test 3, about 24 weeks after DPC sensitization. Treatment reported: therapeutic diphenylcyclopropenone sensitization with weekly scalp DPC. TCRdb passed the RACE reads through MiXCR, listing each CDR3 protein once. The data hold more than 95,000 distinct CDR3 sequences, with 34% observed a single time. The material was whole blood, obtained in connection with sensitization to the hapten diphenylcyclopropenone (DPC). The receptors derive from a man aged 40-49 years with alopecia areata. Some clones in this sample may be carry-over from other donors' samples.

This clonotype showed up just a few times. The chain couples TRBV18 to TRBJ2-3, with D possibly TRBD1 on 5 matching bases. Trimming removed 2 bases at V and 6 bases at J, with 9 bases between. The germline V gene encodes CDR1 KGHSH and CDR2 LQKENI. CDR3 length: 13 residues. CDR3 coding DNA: TGTGCCAGCTCACCAATACAGGAGGATACGCAGTATTTT. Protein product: CASSPIQEDTQYF.

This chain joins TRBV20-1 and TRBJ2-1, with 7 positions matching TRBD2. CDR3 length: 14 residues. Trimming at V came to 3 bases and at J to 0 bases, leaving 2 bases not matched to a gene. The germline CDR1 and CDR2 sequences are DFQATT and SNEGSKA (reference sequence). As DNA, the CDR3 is TGCAGTGCTAGCCCTAGCGGCTCCTACAATGAGCAGTTCTTC. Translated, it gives CSASPSGSYNEQFF.

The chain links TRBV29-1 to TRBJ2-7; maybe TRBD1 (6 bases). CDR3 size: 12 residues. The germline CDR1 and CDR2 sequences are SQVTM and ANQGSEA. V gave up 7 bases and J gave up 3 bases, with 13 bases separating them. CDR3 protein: CSAQGSHYEQYV. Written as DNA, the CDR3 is TGCAGCGCCCAGGGGAGCCACTACGAGCAGTACGTC.

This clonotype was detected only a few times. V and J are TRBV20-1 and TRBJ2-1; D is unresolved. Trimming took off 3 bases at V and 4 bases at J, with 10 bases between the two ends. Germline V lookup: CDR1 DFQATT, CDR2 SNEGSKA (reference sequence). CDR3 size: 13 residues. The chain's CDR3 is CSASNSMYNEQFF. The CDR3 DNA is TGCAGTGCTAGTAACTCTATGTACAATGAGCAGTTCTTC.

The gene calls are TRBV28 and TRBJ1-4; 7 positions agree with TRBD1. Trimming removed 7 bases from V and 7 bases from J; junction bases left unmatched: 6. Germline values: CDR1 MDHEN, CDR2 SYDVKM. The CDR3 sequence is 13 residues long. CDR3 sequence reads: CASNPGGGEKLFF. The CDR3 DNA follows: TGTGCCAGCAACCCAGGGGGTGGTGAAAAACTGTTTTTT.

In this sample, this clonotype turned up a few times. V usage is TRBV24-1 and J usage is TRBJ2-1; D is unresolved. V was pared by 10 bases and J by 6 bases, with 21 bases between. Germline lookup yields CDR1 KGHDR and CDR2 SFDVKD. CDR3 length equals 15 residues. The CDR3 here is CATNPFVVGRNEQFF. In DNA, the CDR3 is TGTGCCACGAACCCATTCGTCGTAGGTCGCAATGAGCAGTTCTTC.

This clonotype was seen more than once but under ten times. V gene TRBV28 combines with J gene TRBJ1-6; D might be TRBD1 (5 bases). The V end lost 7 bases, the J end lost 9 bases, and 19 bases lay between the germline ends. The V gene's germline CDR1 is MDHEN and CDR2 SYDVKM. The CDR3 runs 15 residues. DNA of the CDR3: TGTGCCAGCACGGTCGACGGAACCGGGGGTTCACCCCTCCACTTT. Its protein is CASTVDGTGGSPLHF.

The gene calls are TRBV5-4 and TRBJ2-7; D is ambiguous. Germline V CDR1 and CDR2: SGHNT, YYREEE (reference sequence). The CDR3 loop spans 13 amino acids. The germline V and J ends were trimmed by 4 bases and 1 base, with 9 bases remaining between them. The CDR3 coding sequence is TGTGCCAGCAGCCAGCTCCCATCCTACGAGCAGTACGTC. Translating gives CASSQLPSYEQYV.

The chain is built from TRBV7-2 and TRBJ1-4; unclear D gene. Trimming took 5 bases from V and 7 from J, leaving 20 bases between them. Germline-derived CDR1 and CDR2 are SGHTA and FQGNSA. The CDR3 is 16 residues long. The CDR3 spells CASSPSRRGLGEKLFF. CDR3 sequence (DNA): TGTGCCAGCAGCCCCAGCCGTCGAGGGCTGGGTGAAAAACTGTTTTTT.

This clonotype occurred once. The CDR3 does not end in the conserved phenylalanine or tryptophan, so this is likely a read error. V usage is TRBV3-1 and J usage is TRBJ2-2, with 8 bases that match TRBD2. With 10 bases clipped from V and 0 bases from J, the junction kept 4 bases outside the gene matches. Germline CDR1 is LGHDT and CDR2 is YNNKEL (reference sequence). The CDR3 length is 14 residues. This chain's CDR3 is CATREGANTGELFS. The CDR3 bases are TGTGCCACCCGGGAGGGCGCGAACACCGGGGAGCTGTTTTCT.

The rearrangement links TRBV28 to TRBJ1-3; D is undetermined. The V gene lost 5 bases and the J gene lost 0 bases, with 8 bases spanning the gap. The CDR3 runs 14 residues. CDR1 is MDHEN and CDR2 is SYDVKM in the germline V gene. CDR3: CASSTEFSGNTIYF. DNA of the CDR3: TGTGCCAGCAGTACCGAGTTCTCTGGAAACACCATATATTTT. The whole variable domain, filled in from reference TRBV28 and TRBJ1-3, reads DVKVTQSSRYLVKRTGEKVFLECVQDMDHENMFWYRQDPGLGLRLIYFSYDVKMKEKGDIPEGYSVSREKKERFSLILESASTNQTSMYLCASSTEFSGNTIYFGEGSWLTVV.

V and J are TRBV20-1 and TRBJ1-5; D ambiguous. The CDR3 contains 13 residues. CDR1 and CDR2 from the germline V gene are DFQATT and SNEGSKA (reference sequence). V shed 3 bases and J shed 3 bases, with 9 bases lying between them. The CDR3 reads CSASGGSNQPQHF. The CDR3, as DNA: TGCAGTGCTAGTGGAGGGTCCAATCAGCCCCAGCATTTT.

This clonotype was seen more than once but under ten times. In DNA, the CDR3 is TGTGCCAGCAGCTTACAAGGTAGCTCCTACAATGAGCAGTTCTTC. Translating it yields CASSLQGSSYNEQFF. The chain couples TRBV11-3 to TRBJ2-1, with D unclear. V lost 2 bases and J lost 0, with 8 bases in between. Per germline, CDR1 SGHNT and CDR2 YENEEA. The CDR3 covers 15 residues.

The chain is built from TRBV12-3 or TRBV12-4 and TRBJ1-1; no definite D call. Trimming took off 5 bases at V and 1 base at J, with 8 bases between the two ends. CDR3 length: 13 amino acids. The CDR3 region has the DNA TGTGCCAGCAGTCGTCAGAGGAACACTGAAGCTTTCTTT. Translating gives CASSRQRNTEAFF.

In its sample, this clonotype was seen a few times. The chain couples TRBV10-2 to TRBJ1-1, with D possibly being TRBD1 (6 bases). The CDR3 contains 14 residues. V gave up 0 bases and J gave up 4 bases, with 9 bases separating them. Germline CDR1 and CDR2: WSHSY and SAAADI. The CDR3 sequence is CASSESRGGTEAFF. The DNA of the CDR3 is TGCGCCAGCAGTGAGTCGAGGGGGGGCACTGAAGCTTTCTTT.

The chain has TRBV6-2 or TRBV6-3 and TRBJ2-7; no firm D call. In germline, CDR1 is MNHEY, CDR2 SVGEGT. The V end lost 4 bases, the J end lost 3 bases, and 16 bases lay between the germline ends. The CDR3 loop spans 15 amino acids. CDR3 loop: CASSSLQSLNYEQYV. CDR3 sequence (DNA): TGTGCCAGCAGTTCCCTACAGTCACTGAACTACGAGCAGTACGTC.

In DNA, the CDR3 is TGTGCCAGCAGCGAGGGACTAGCGGGAGCGTACGAGCAGTACGTC. It translates to CASSEGLAGAYEQYV. The chain is built from TRBV6-1 and TRBJ2-7, with TRBD2 matching 14 bases. V was pared by 6 bases and J by 4 bases, with 5 bases of the junction left unmatched. CDR1 MNHNS and CDR2 SASEGT come from the germline V gene. This CDR3 is built from 15 residues.

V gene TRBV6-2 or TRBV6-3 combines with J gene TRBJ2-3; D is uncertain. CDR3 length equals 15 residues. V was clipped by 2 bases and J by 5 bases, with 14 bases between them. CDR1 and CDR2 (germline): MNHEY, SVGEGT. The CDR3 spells CASSYGPQSGDTQYF. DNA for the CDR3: TGTGCCAGCAGTTACGGTCCACAGTCAGGAGATACGCAGTATTTT.

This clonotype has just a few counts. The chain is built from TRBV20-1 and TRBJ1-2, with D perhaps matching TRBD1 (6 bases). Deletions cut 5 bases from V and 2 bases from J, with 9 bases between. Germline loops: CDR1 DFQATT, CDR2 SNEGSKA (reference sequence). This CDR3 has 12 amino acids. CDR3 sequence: CSAGDTNYGYTF. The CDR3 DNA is TGCAGTGCTGGGGACACGAACTATGGCTACACCTTC.

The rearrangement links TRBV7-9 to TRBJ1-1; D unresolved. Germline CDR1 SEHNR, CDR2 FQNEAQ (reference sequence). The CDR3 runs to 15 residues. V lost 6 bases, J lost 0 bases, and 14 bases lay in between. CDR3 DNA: TGTGCCAGCAGTTTGGAGGGCAGCCTGAACACTGAAGCTTTCTTT. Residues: CASSLEGSLNTEAFF.

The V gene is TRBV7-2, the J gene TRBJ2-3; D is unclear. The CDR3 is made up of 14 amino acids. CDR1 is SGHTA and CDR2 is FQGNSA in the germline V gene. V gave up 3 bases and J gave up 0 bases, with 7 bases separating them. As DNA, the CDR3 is TGTGCCAGCAGCTTCAGCGCGAGCACAGATACGCAGTATTTT. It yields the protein CASSFSASTDTQYF. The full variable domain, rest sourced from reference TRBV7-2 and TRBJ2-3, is GAGVSQSPSNKVTEKGKDVELRCDPISGHTALYWYRQSLGQGLEFLIYFQGNSAPDKSGLPSDRFSAERTGGSVSTLTIQRTQQEDSAVYLCASSFSASTDTQYFGPGTRLTVL.